This T cell receptor (beta chain) was obtained from a study of blood T cell repertoires in COVID-19. Study summary: Samples of COVID-19 (acute and convalescent) were obtained from the United States, Italy and Spain. The cDNA or gDNA used as material had been derived from T cells, B-cell-depleted T cells, or PBMCs.

V dropped 0 bases and J dropped 5; count of bases not matched to a gene: 9. The CDR3 length is 17 residues. The germline gives CDR1 SGDLS, CDR2 YYNGEE. In the study's own analysis: Amplification with reference gene primers provided the estimates of nucleated cell counts. The assay was immunoSEQ multiplex PCR, and TCRdb's table has in-frame clones only and misses some. The V and J calls and clone size come from that table; D and trimming were worked out from the DNA. The sample contains some 80,000 clones, roughly 91% of which appear only once. This TCR came from a human donor in a cohort sampled during active COVID-19. The sequenced sample was peripheral blood. This chain connects TRBV9 to TRBJ2-5, with TRBD2 matching over 11 bases. CDR3 sequence (DNA): TGTGCCAGCAGCGTAGGGAGAGGTAGCGGGGGGGCGGAGACCCAGTACTTC. The encoded protein is CASSVGRGSGGAETQYF.